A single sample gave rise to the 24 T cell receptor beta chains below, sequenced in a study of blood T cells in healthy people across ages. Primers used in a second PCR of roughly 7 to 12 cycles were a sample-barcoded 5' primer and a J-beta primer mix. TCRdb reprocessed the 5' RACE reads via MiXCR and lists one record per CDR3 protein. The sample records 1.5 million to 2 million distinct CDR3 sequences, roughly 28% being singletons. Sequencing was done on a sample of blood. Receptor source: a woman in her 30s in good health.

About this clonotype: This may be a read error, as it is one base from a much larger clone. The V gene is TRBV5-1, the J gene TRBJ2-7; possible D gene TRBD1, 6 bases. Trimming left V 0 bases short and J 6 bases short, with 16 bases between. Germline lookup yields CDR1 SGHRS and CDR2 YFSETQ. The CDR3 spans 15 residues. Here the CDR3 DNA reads TGCGCCAGCAGCTTGGGGACCGGGACAAGCGCCGAGCAGTACTTC. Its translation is CASSLGTGTSAEQYF.

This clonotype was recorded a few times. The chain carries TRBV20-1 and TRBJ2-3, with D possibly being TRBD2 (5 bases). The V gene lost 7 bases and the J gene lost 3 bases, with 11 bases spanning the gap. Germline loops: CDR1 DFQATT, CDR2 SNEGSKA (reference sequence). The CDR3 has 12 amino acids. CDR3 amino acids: CSVRGRTDTQYF. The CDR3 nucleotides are TGCAGTGTTCGAGGGCGGACAGATACGCAGTATTTT.

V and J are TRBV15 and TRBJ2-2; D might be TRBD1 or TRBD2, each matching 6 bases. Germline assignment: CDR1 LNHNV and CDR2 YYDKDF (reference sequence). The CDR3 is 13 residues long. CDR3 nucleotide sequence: TGTGCTATAGGGGGGCCGAACACCGGGGAGCTGTTTTTT. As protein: CAIGGPNTGELFF.

The CDR3 loop is CASSLGGLRNYGYTF. The CDR3 region has the DNA TGTGCCAGCAGCCTAGGAGGGCTAAGGAACTATGGCTACACCTTC. The chain employs TRBV7-9 and TRBJ1-2; D unclear. Deletions cut 5 bases from V and 2 bases from J, with 15 bases between. Germline V gene lookup returns CDR1 SEHNR and CDR2 FQNEAQ (reference sequence). CDR3 size: 15 residues. Looking up the rest from reference TRBV7-9 and TRBJ1-2 gives the full variable domain: DTGVSQNPRHKITKRGQNVTFRCDPISEHNRLYWYRQTLGQGPEFLTYFQNEAQLEKSRLLSDRFSAERPKGSFSTLEIQRTEQGDSAMYLCASSLGGLRNYGYTFGSGTRLTVV.

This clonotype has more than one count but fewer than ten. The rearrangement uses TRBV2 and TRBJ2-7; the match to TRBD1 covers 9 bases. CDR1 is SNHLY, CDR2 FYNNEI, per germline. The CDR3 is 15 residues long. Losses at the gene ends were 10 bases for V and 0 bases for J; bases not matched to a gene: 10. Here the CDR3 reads CATSWDRDSSYEQYF. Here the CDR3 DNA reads TGTGCCACTAGTTGGGACAGGGATAGCTCCTACGAGCAGTACTTC.

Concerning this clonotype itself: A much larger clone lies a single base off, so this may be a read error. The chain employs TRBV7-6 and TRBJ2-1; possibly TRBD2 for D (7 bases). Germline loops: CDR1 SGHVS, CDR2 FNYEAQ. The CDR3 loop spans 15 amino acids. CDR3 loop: CVSSLEGGGYNEQFF. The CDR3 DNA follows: TGTGTCAGCAGCTTAGAGGGGGGGGGCTACAATGAGCAGTTCTTC.

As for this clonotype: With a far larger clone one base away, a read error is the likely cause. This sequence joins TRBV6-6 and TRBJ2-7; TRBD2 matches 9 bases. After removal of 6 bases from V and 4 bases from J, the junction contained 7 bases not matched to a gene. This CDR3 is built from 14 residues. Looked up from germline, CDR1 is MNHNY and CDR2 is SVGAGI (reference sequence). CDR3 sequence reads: CASRSLAGTYEQYF. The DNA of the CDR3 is TGTGCCAGCAGGTCCCTAGCGGGGACTTACGAGCAGTACTTC.

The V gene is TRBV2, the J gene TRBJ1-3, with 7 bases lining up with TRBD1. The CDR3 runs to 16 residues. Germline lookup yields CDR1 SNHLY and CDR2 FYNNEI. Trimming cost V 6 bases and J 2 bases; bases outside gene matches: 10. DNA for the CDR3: TGTGCCAGCAGCGATTGGACAGGATCGACTGGAAACACCATATATTTT. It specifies CASSDWTGSTGNTIYF.

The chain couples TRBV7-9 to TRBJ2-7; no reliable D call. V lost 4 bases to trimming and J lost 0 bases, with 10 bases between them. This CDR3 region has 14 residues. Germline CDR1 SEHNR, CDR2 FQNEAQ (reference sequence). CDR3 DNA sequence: TGTGCCAGCAGCTGTGCAGCAAACTCCTACGAGCAGTACTTC. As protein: CASSCAANSYEQYF.

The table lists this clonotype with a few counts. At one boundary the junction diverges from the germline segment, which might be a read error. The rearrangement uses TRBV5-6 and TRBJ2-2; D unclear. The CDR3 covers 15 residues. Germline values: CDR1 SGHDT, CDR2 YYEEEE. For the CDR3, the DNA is TGTGCCGGCAGCTTGAAGTACAGCAACACCGGGGAGCTGTTTTTT. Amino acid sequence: CAGSLKYSNTGELFF.

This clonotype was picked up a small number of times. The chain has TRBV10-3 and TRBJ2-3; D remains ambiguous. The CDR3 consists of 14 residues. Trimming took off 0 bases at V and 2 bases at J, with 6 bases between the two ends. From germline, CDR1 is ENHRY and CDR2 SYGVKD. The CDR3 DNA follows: TGTGCCATCAGTGAGTCGGCCCACACAGATACGCAGTATTTT. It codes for CAISESAHTDTQYF.

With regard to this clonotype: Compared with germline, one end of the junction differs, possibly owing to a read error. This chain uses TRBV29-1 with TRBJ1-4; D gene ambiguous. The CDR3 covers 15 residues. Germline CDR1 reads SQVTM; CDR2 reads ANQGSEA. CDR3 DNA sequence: TGCAGCGTTGTGGCGAGTCTAACAACTAATGAAAAACGGTTTTTT. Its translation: CSVVASLTTNEKRFF.

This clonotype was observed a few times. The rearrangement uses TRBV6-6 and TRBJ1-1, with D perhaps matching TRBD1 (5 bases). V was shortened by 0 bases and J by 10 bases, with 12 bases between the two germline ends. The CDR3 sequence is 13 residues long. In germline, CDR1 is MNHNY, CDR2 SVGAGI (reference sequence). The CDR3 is CASSYSGTGLAFF. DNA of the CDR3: TGTGCCAGCAGTTACTCCGGGACCGGTCTAGCTTTCTTT.

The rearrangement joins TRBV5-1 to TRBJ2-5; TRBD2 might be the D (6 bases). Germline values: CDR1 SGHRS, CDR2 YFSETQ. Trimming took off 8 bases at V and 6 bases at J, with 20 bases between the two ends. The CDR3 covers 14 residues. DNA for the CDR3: TGCGCCAGTAGCGAGGGGACTGGGGGACAGACCCAGTACTTC. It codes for CASSEGTGGQTQYF.

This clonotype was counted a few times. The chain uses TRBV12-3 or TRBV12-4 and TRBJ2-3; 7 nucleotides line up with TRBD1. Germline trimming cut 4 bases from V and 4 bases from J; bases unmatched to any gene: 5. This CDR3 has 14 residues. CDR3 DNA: TGTGCCAGCAGTTCCCAGGGGGTCCCAGATACGCAGTATTTT. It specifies CASSSQGVPDTQYF.

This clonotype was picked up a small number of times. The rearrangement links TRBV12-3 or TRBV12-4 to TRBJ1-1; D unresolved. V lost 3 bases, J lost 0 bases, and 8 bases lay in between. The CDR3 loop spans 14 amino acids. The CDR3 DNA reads TGTGCCAGCAGTTTTGAGGACGTGAACACTGAAGCTTTCTTT. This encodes CASSFEDVNTEAFF.

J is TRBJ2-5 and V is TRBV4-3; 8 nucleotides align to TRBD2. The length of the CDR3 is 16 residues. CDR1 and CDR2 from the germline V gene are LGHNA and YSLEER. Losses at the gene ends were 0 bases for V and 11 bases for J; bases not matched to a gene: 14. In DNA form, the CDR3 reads TGCGCCAGCAGCCAAGATAGTAGCGGGGCCTACAATGAGCAGTACTTC. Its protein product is CASSQDSSGAYNEQYF.

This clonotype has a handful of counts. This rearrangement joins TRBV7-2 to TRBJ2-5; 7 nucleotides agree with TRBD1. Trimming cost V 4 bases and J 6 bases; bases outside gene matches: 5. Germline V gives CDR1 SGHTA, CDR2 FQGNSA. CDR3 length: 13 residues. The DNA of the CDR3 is TGTGCCAGCAGCTCAGGGGGATTGAAGACCCAGTACTTC. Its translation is CASSSGGLKTQYF.

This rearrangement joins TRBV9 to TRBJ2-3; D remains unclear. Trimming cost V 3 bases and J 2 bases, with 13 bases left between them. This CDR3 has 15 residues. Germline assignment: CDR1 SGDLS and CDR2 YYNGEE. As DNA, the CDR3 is TGTGCCAGCAGCGGTCAGGTTCTCGTCACAGATACGCAGTATTTT. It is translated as CASSGQVLVTDTQYF. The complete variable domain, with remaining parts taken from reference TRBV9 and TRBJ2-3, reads DSGVTQTPKHLITATGQRVTLRCSPRSGDLSVYWYQQSLDQGLQFLIQYYNGEERAKGNILERFSAQQFPDLHSELNLSSLELGDSALYFCASSGQVLVTDTQYFGPGTRLTVL.

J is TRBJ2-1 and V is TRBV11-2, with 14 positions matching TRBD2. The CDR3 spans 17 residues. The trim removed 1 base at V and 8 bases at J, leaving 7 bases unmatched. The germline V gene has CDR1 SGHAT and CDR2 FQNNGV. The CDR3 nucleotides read TGTGCCAGCAGCTTAGTGGGACTAGCGGGAGTGGGGCATGAGCAGTTCTTC. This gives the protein CASSLVGLAGVGHEQFF.

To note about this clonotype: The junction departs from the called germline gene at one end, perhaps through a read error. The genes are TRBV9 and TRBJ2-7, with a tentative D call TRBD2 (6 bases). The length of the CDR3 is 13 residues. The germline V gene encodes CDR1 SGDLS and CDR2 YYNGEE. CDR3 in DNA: TGTGCCAGCTGCGTGAGCGGGCGCTACGAGCAGTACTTC. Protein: CASCVSGRYEQYF. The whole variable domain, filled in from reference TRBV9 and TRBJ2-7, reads DSGVTQTPKHLITATGQRVTLRCSPRSGDLSVYWYQQSLDQGLQFLIQYYNGEERAKGNILERFSAQQFPDLHSELNLSSLELGDSALYFCASCVSGRYEQYFGPGTRLTVT.

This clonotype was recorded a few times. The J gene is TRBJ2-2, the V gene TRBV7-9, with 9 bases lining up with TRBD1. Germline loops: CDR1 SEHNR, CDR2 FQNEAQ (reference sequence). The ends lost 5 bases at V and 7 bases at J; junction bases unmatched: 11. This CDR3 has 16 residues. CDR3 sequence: CASSPFPGTGIGELFF. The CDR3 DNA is TGTGCCAGCAGCCCCTTCCCAGGGACAGGGATCGGGGAGCTGTTTTTT.

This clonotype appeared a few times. In DNA, the CDR3 is TGTGCCATCGGTGCGGCCATGGCCAAAAACATTCAGTACTTC. The encoded protein is CAIGAAMAKNIQYF. The chain recombines TRBV10-3 with TRBJ2-4; D gene ambiguous. Trimming cost V 8 bases and J 1 base, with 12 bases left between them. There are 14 residues in the CDR3. Germline V gene sequence: CDR1 ENHRY, CDR2 SYGVKD.

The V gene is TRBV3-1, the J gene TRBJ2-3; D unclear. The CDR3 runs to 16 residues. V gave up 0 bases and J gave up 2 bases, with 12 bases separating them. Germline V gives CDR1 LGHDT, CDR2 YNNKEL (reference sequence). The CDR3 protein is CASSQEWRKPTDTQYF. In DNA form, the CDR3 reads TGTGCCAGCAGCCAAGAGTGGCGGAAACCCACAGATACGCAGTATTTT.